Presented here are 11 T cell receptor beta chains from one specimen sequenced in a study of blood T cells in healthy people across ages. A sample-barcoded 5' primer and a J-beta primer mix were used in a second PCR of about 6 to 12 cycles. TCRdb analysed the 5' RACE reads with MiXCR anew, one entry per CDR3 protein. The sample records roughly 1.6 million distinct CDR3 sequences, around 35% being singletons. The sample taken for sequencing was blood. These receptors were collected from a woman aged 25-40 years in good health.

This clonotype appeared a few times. Here the CDR3 reads CSAGGLAGGQDTQYF. The CDR3 coding sequence is TGCAGTGCTGGAGGGCTAGCGGGGGGGCAGGATACGCAGTATTTT. The chain combines TRBV20-1 with TRBJ2-3, with TRBD2 identical over 12 bases. The CDR3 has 15 amino acids. Looked up from germline, CDR1 is DFQATT and CDR2 is SNEGSKA (reference sequence). V gave up 5 bases and J gave up 6 bases; unmatched junction bases: 9.

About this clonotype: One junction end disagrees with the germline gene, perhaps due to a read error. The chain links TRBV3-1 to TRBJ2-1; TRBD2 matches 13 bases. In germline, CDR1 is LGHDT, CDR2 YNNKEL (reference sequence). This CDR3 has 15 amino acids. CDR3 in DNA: TGTGCCAGCAGCCAAGGGACTAGCGGGAGAGATGAGCAGTTCTTT. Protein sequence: CASSQGTSGRDEQFF.

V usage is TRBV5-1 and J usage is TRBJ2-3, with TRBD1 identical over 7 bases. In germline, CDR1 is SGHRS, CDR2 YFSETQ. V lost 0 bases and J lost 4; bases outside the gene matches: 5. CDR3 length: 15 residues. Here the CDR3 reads CASSLGVTGSDTQYF. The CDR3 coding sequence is TGCGCCAGCAGCTTGGGGGTGACAGGGTCAGATACGCAGTATTTT. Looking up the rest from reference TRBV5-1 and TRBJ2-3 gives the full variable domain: KAGVTQTPRYLIKTRGQQVTLSCSPISGHRSVSWYQQTPGQGLQFLFEYFSETQRNKGNFPGRFSGRQFSNSRSEMNVSTLELGDSALYLCASSLGVTGSDTQYFGPGTRLTVL.

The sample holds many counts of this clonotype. The CDR3 protein is CSARLGVHYGYTF. The CDR3 coding sequence is TGCAGTGCTAGGCTCGGGGTGCACTATGGCTACACCTTC. This chain uses TRBV20-1 with TRBJ1-2, with unresolved D. Germline V gene sequence: CDR1 DFQATT, CDR2 SNEGSKA (reference sequence). The CDR3 length is 13 residues. Trimming stripped 3 bases from V and 3 bases from J, with 11 bases between.

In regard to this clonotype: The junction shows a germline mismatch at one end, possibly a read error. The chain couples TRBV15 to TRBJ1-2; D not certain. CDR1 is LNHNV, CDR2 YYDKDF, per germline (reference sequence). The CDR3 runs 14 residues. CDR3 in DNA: TGTGCCACCAGCAGAGATAAAAAAGGCTATGGCCACACCTTC. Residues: CATSRDKKGYGHTF.

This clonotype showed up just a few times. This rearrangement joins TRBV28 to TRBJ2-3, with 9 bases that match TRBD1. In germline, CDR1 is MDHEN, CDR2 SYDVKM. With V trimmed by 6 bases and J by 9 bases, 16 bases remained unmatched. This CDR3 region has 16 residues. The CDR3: CASSTLGQGKPGTQYF. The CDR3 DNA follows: TGTGCCAGCAGCACCCTAGGACAGGGGAAGCCAGGGACGCAGTATTTT.

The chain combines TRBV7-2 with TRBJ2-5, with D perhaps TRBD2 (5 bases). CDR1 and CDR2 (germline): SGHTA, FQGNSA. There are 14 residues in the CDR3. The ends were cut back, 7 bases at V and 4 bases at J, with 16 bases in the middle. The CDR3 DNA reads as TGTGCCAGCACCCAACCCTCCGGGGTAGAGACCCAGTACTTC. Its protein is CASTQPSGVETQYF.

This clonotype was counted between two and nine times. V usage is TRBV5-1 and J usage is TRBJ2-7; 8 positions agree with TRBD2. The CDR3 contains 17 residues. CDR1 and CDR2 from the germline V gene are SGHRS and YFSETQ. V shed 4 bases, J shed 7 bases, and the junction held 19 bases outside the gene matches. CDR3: CASSLEAGTRSVGEQYF. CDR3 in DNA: TGCGCCAGCAGCCTCGAGGCGGGGACTAGATCTGTTGGAGAGCAGTACTTC.

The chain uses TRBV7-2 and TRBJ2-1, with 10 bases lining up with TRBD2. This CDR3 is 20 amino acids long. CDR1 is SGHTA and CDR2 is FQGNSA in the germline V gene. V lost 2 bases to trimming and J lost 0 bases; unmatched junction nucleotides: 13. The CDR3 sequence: CASSLWLLAGNGGSYNEQFF. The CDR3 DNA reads TGTGCCAGCAGCTTATGGCTACTAGCGGGAAACGGAGGCTCCTACAATGAGCAGTTCTTC.

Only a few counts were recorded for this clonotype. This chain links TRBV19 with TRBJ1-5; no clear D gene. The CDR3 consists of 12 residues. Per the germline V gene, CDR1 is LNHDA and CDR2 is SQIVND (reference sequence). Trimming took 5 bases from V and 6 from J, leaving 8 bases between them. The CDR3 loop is CASSPPLQPQHF. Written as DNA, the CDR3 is TGTGCCAGTAGTCCTCCCCTTCAGCCCCAGCATTTT.

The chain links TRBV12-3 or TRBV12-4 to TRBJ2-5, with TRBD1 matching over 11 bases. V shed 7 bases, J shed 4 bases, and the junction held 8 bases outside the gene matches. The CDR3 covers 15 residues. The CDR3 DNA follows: TGTGCCAGCAACGGACAGGGGGCCCGGGGAGAGACCCAGTACTTC. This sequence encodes CASNGQGARGETQYF.